This is a list of T cell receptor beta chains from one sample in a study of beta chain features in type 1 diabetes. Method: immunoSEQ multiplex PCR; TCRdb's copy keeps in-frame clones and lacks some. The table lists about half a million clones, about an eighth of them singletons. The sample comprised naive CD4+ T cells from blood. The receptors were sampled from a woman aged 18-29 years in good health. The CDR3 runs from the conserved cysteine through the conserved F or W. Fields, in order: CDR3 protein, CDR3 DNA, D gene, CDR3 length, V gene, J gene, clone size. The D gene is left open where the match is weak. Size tells how often a clone was seen (once, few, many) or the class of an expanded clone, and some rows leave it out.

CASSNTRMTGLQETQYF	TGTGCCAGTAGTAACACGAGAATGACAGGACTGCAAGAGACCCAGTACTTC	-	17	TRBV19	TRBJ2-5	few
CASSPLSGSGANVLTF	TGTGCCAGCAGCCCACTATCGGGCTCTGGGGCCAACGTCCTGACTTTC	-	16	TRBV14	TRBJ2-6	-
CASSLMTSGASNEQFF	TGTGCCAGCAGCCTGATGACTAGCGGGGCTTCCAATGAGCAGTTCTTC	TRBD2	16	TRBV7-9	TRBJ2-1	-
CAWSVPGPETQYF	TGTGCCTGGAGTGTCCCAGGGCCAGAGACCCAGTACTTC	-	13	TRBV30	TRBJ2-5	-
CASSQTGQNYGYTF	TGCGCCAGCAGCCAAACGGGACAGAACTATGGCTACACCTTC	TRBD1	14	TRBV4-3	TRBJ1-2	few
CSARTTGDTQYF	TGCAGCGCCCGAACTACCGGCGATACGCAGTATTTT	-	12	TRBV29-1	TRBJ2-3	few
CASRSKNADTQYF	TGTGCCAGCAGGTCTAAGAATGCAGATACGCAGTATTTT	-	13	TRBV6-5	TRBJ2-3	-
CASSRGDRGPSETQYF	TGTGCCAGCAGCCGGGGTGACAGGGGGCCCTCCGAGACCCAGTACTTC	TRBD1	16	TRBV7-9	TRBJ2-5	once
CSVVANYGYTF	TGCAGCGTTGTCGCTAACTATGGCTACACCTTC	-	11	TRBV29-1	TRBJ1-2	-
CARIYSDRGIIF	TGTGCCCGCATCTATAGTGACAGGGGTATTATCTTC	TRBD1	12	TRBV30	TRBJ2-1	many
CASSKDRRNEQFF	TGTGCCAGCAGTAAGGACAGGAGGAATGAGCAGTTCTTC	TRBD1	13	TRBV5-6	TRBJ2-1	few
CASGPGTAKNIQYF	TGTGCCAGCGGCCCCGGGACAGCCAAAAACATTCAGTACTTC	-	14	TRBV6-5	TRBJ2-4	-
CASSSTPGTVTLF	TGTGCCAGCAGCTCTACTCCCGGGACAGTCACCCTCTTC	TRBD1	13	TRBV7-2	TRBJ2-1	few
CASSPRAQQETQYF	TGTGCCAGCAGCCCCCGAGCCCAACAAGAGACCCAGTACTTC	-	14	TRBV7-2	TRBJ2-5	-
CASSQGFSGANVLTF	TGCGCCAGCAGCCAGGGCTTCTCTGGGGCCAACGTCCTGACTTTC	-	15	TRBV4-1	TRBJ2-6	-
CASSRGVAGGSSYEQYF	TGCGCCAGCAGCCGCGGGGTAGCGGGAGGTTCCTCCTACGAGCAGTACTTC	TRBD2	17	TRBV4-3	TRBJ2-7	few
CAISESGRQETQYF	TGTGCCATCAGTGAGTCGGGGAGGCAAGAGACCCAGTACTTC	-	14	TRBV10-3	TRBJ2-5	-
CASSRTPGLAGGISTQYF	TGTGCCAGCAGCCGCACCCCGGGACTAGCGGGGGGTATCTCAACCCAGTACTTC	TRBD2	18	TRBV7-3	TRBJ2-5	-
CASSFIPGQGYYGYTF	TGTGCCAGCAGCTTCATACCGGGACAGGGGTACTATGGCTACACCTTC	TRBD1	16	TRBV7-2	TRBJ1-2	-
CSVALNEQFF	TGCAGCGTGGCCCTCAATGAGCAGTTCTTC	-	10	TRBV29-1	TRBJ2-1	few
CASSVGTGNTIYF	TGTGCCAGCAGCGTAGGTACTGGAAACACCATATATTTT	-	13	TRBV9	TRBJ1-3	-
CASSVVLRANEQFF	TGTGCCAGCAGCGTAGTCTTGCGAGCAAATGAGCAGTTCTTC	-	14	TRBV9	TRBJ2-1	-
CASSVATTFTQYF	TGTGCCAGCAGCGTAGCCACGACATTTACGCAGTATTTT	-	13	TRBV7-9	TRBJ2-3	few
CASRLQNTGELFF	TGTGCCAGTAGGTTACAGAACACCGGGGAGCTGTTTTTT	-	13	TRBV19	TRBJ2-2	few
CASSPRWGREPQHF	TGTGCCAGCTCACCACGGTGGGGGCGCGAGCCCCAGCATTTT	-	14	TRBV18	TRBJ1-5	few
CASSYGSNYEQYF	TGTGCCAGCAGCTACGGGAGCAATTACGAGCAGTACTTC	-	13	TRBV7-9	TRBJ2-7	-
CSVWLKGKAGANVLTF	TGCAGCGTCTGGTTAAAGGGGAAGGCTGGGGCCAACGTCCTGACTTTC	-	16	TRBV29-1	TRBJ2-6	few
CASSRQGVGYTF	TGTGCCAGTAGCCGACAGGGGGTCGGCTACACCTTC	TRBD1	12	TRBV19	TRBJ1-2	-
CASSLIRREETQYF	TGTGCCAGCAGCTTAATAAGGCGGGAAGAGACCCAGTACTTC	-	14	TRBV11-2	TRBJ2-5	few
CASSLQGPTLRSGYTF	TGTGCCAGCAGCTTGCAGGGACCCACCCTAAGGTCGGGCTACACCTTC	-	16	TRBV7-8	TRBJ1-2	few
CASRHLVGGRGSPLHF	TGTGCCAGCAGACACCTAGTGGGGGGTCGGGGTTCACCCCTCCACTTT	-	16	TRBV27	TRBJ1-6	-
CATSPGGRDLEKLFF	TGTGCCACCAGCCCGGGCGGACGAGATCTGGAAAAACTGTTTTTT	-	15	TRBV15	TRBJ1-4	few
CASSLRETGELFF	TGTGCCAGCAGTCTCAGGGAAACCGGGGAGCTGTTTTTT	-	13	TRBV28	TRBJ2-2	-
CASTPRGHEQYF	TGCGCCAGCACTCCGCGCGGCCACGAGCAGTACTTC	-	12	TRBV23-1	TRBJ2-7	-
CASGLRTDTQYF	TGTGCCAGCGGGTTGCGAACAGATACGCAGTATTTT	-	12	TRBV6-5	TRBJ2-3	-
CSVARTGGGQETQYF	TGCAGCGTCGCTCGGACAGGGGGCGGCCAAGAGACCCAGTACTTC	TRBD1	15	TRBV29-1	TRBJ2-5	-
CASSKGTSAKDEQFF	TGTGCCAGCAGCAAAGGGACTAGCGCCAAAGATGAGCAGTTCTTC	TRBD2	15	TRBV7-7	TRBJ2-1	-
CASSVAGGFEGSPLHF	TGTGCCAGCAGCGTAGCGGGCGGCTTTGAAGGATCACCCCTCCACTTT	-	16	TRBV9	TRBJ1-6	few